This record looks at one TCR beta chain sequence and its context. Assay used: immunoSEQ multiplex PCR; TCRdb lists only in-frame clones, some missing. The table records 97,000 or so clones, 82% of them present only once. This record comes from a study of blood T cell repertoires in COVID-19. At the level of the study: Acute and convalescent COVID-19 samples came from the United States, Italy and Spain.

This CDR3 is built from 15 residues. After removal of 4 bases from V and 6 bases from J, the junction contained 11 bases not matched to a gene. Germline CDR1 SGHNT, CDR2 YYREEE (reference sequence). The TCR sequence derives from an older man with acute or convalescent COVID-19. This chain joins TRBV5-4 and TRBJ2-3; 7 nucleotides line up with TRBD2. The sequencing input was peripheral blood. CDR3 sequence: CASSPPQRGSDTQYF. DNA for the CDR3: TGTGCCAGCAGCCCTCCCCAGCGGGGTTCCGATACGCAGTATTTT.